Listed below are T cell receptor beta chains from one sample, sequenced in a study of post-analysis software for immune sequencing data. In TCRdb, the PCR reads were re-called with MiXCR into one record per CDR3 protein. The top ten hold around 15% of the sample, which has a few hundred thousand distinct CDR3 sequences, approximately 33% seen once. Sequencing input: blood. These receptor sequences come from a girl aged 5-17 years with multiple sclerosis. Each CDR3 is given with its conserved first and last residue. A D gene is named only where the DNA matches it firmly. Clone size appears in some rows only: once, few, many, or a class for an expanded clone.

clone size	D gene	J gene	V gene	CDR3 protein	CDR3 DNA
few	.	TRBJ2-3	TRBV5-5	CATRSVTGGTDTQYF	TGTGCCACCCGATCCGTGACGGGGGGCACAGATACGCAGTATTTT
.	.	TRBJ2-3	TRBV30	CAWSVGTDTQYF	TGTGCCTGGAGTGTAGGCACAGATACGCAGTATTTT
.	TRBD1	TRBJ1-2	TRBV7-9	CASSLGQGGFYGYTF	TGTGCCAGCAGCCTCGGACAGGGGGGATTCTATGGCTACACCTTC
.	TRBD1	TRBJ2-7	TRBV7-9	CASSLGHLRTGVTYEQYF	TGTGCCAGCAGCTTGGGGCACCTTCGGACAGGGGTTACCTACGAGCAGTACTTC
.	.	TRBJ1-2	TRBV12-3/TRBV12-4	CASSQDSPYGYTF	TGTGCCAGCAGCCAAGACAGTCCCTATGGCTACACCTTC
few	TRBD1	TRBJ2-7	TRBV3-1	CASSPSTGVEQYF	TGTGCCAGCAGCCCCTCGACAGGGGTCGAGCAGTACTTC
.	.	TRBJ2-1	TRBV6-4	CASSAGAGTNEQFF	TGTGCCAGCAGCGCCGGGGCAGGGACCAATGAGCAGTTCTTC
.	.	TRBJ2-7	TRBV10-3	CAISDPDNHLSYEQYF	TGTGCCATCAGTGATCCTGACAACCACCTCTCCTACGAGCAGTACTTC
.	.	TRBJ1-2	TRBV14	CASSQESGFWGYTF	TGTGCCAGCAGCCAAGAGTCTGGATTTTGGGGCTACACCTTC
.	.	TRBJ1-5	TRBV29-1	CSVVWGVNQPQHF	TGCAGCGTTGTTTGGGGGGTCAATCAGCCCCAGCATTTT
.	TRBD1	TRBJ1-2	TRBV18	CASSPPGPGGLGDGYTF	TGTGCCAGCTCACCCCCCGGACCAGGGGGACTGGGAGATGGCTACACCTTC
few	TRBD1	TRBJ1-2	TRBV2	CASSDSRDRDYGYTF	TGTGCCAGCAGTGACTCTCGGGACAGGGACTATGGCTACACCTTC
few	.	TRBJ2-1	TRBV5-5	CASGLGALRNEQFF	TGTGCCAGCGGCCTTGGGGCTCTTAGGAATGAGCAGTTCTTC
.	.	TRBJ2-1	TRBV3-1	CASSQVMGSYNEQFF	TGTGCCAGCAGCCAAGTTATGGGCTCCTACAATGAGCAGTTCTTC
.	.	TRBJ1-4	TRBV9	CASSPRRGATNEKLFF	TGTGCCAGCAGCCCTCGTCGGGGGGCAACTAATGAAAAACTGTTTTTT
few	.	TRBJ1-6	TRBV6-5	CASSYGSSYNSPLHF	TGTGCCAGCAGTTACGGGAGCTCCTATAATTCACCCCTCCACTTT
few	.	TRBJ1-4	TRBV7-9	CASSLALDEKLFF	TGTGCCAGCAGCTTAGCCCTCGACGAAAAACTGTTTTTT
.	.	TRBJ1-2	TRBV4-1	CASNQGQNYGYTF	TGCGCCAGCAACCAAGGACAAAACTATGGCTACACCTTC
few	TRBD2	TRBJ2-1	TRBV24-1	CATSTSSGGTPSSYNEQFF	TGTGCCACCAGTACGAGTAGCGGGGGGACCCCGAGCTCCTACAATGAGCAGTTCTTC
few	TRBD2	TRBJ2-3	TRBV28	CASSPELAGSTDTQYF	TGTGCCAGCAGTCCGGAACTAGCGGGGTCCACAGATACGCAGTATTTT
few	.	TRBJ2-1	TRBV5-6	CASSFNVGVGNEQFF	TGTGCCAGCAGCTTTAACGTCGGGGTTGGCAATGAGCAGTTCTTC
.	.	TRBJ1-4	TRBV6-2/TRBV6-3	CASRSGEKLFF	TGTGCCAGCAGGTCAGGCGAAAAACTGTTTTTT
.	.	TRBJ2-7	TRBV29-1	CSVDLASHEQYF	TGCAGCGTTGACTTGGCTAGTCACGAGCAGTACTTC
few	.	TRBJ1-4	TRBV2	CASSDRVEKLFF	TGTGCCAGCAGTGACCGGGTCGAAAAACTGTTTTTT
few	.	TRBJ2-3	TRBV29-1	CSVVERGYSTDTQYF	TGCAGCGTTGTGGAGAGGGGGTATAGCACAGATACGCAGTATTTT
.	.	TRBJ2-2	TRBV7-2	CASSLSPNTGELFF	TGTGCCAGCAGCCTCTCCCCTAACACCGGGGAGCTGTTTTTT
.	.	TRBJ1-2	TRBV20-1	CSAQINYGYTF	TGCAGTGCTCAAATTAACTATGGCTACACCTTC